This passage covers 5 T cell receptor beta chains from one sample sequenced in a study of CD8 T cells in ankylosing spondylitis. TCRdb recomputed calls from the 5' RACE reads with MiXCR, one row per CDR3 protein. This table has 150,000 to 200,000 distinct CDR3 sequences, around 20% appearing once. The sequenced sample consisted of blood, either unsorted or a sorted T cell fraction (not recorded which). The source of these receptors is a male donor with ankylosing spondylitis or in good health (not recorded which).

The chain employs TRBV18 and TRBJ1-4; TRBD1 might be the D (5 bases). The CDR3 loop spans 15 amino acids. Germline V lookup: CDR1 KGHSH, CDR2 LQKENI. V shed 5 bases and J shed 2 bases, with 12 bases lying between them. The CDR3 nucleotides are TGTGCCAGCTCATCGCTGACAGCGACTAATGAAAAACTGTTTTTT. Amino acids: CASSSLTATNEKLFF.

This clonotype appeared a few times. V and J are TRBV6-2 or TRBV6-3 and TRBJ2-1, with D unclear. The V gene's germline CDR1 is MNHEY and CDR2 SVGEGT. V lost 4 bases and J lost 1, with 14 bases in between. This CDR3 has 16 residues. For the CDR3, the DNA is TGTGCCAGCAGTTTACGATTTAGTAGGTCCTACAATGAGCAGTTCTTC. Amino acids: CASSLRFSRSYNEQFF.

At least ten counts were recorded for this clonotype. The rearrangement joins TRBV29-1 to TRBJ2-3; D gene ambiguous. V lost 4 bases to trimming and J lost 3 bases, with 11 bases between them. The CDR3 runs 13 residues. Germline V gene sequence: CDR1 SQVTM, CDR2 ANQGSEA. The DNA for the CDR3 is TGCAGCGTTGTCGCGTTGATGACAGATACGCAGTATTTT. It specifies CSVVALMTDTQYF.

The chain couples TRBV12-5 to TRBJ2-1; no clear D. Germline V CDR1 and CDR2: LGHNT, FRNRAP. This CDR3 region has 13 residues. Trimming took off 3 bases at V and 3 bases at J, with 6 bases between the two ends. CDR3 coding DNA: TGTGCTAGTGGTTTTGTAGACTACAATGAGCAGTTCTTC. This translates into CASGFVDYNEQFF.

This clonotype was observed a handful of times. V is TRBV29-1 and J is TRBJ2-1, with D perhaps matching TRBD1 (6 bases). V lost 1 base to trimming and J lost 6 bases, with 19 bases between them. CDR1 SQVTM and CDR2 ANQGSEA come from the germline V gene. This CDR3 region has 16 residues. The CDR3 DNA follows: TGCAGCGTTGAAGGGGGGCCCTACGTACCAGGCAATGAGCAGTTCTTC. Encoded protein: CSVEGGPYVPGNEQFF.